What follows are 27 T cell receptor beta chains derived from one specimen sequenced in a study of blood T cell repertoires in COVID-19. The repertoire was sequenced with immunoSEQ multiplex PCR; TCRdb's copy has only in-frame clones and lacks some. The table lists 45,000 to 65,000 clones, 88% of them singletons. Sequencing input: peripheral blood. These receptors came from a human donor in a cohort sampled during active COVID-19.

The chain uses TRBV3-1 (or the pseudogene TRBV3-2) and TRBJ2-3, with D perhaps TRBD2 (5 bases). Trimming took off 2 bases at V and 1 base at J, with 7 bases between the two ends. CDR1 is LGHDT and CDR2 is YNNKEL in the germline V gene (reference sequence). The CDR3 extends over 14 amino acids. Here the CDR3 reads CASSQPRGTDTQYF. DNA of the CDR3: TGTGCCAGCAGCCAACCGCGGGGCACAGATACGCAGTATTTT.

J is TRBJ1-5 and V is TRBV19; a possible D gene is TRBD1 (6 bases). CDR3 size: 17 residues. V lost 3 bases and J 7 bases, leaving 22 bases between the germline ends. The germline CDR1 and CDR2 sequences are LNHDA and SQIVND (reference sequence). CDR3 nucleotides: TGTGCCAGTAGTATTCTAGGGGGTCCAAGGACGGGGCAGCCCCAGCATTTT. Translating it yields CASSILGGPRTGQPQHF.

The V and J genes are TRBV6-5 and TRBJ1-2, with TRBD1 identical over 7 bases. The CDR3 runs 14 residues. The germline V gene has CDR1 MNHEY and CDR2 SVGAGI. V lost 6 bases to trimming and J lost 2 bases; unmatched junction nucleotides: 6. The CDR3 protein is CASRRQGRNYGYTF. In DNA form, the CDR3 reads TGTGCCAGCAGACGACAGGGACGGAACTATGGCTACACCTTC.

The V gene is TRBV5-4, the J gene TRBJ2-3, with 9 bases matching TRBD1. CDR3 length: 14 amino acids. Trimming at V came to 1 base and at J to 6 bases, leaving 3 bases not matched to a gene. CDR1 SGHNT and CDR2 YYREEE come from the germline V gene (reference sequence). The CDR3 spells CASSLYRGPDTQYF. The CDR3 DNA reads as TGTGCCAGCAGCTTGTACAGGGGGCCTGATACGCAGTATTTT.

The chain uses TRBV18 and TRBJ2-3; TRBD2 is a possible D gene (6 bases). This CDR3 comprises 16 residues. Germline CDR1 reads KGHSH; CDR2 reads LQKENI. The V and J ends lost 0 bases and 0 bases respectively, with 10 bases between them. The CDR3 is CASSPPDYPSTDTQYF. The CDR3 region has the DNA TGTGCCAGCTCACCACCGGACTACCCTAGCACAGATACGCAGTATTTT.

The chain has TRBV5-1 and TRBJ2-3; tentative D call: TRBD1 (5 bases). The CDR3 consists of 12 residues. From germline, CDR1 is SGHRS and CDR2 YFSETQ. V was pared by 7 bases and J by 4 bases, with 10 bases between. The CDR3 loop reads CASAGSADTQYF. CDR3 sequence (DNA): TGCGCCAGCGCAGGGTCCGCAGATACGCAGTATTTT.

The V gene is TRBV5-5, the J gene TRBJ1-2, with D perhaps matching TRBD1 (5 bases). Trimming cost V 0 bases and J 2 bases, with 11 bases left between them. The germline CDR1 and CDR2 sequences are SGHKS and YYEKEE (reference sequence). CDR3 length equals 15 residues. The CDR3 coding sequence is TGTGCCAGCAGCTTGGCCCCGGGGGAGAACTATGGCTACACCTTC. Amino acids: CASSLAPGENYGYTF.

This chain connects TRBV6-5 to TRBJ2-3; D remains ambiguous. The CDR3 extends over 12 amino acids. V shed 5 bases and J shed 0 bases, with 3 bases lying between them. CDR1 is MNHEY and CDR2 is SVGAGI in the germline V gene. The CDR3 loop reads CASSQSTDTQYF. The CDR3 DNA is TGTGCCAGCAGTCAGAGCACAGATACGCAGTATTTT.

In its sample, this clone was seen once. This chain joins TRBV3-1 (or the pseudogene TRBV3-2) and TRBJ2-3; weak D call: TRBD2 (5 bases). Per germline, CDR1 LGHDT and CDR2 YNNKEL (reference sequence). The CDR3 sequence is 14 residues long. V was cut by 6 bases and J by 1 base, with 11 bases left in between. This chain's CDR3 is CASRSSGGTDTQYF. CDR3 in DNA: TGTGCCAGCAGGTCGAGCGGTGGCACAGATACGCAGTATTTT.

The rearrangement joins TRBV5-1 to TRBJ2-5; 10 positions agree with TRBD1. CDR3 length equals 16 residues. In germline, CDR1 is SGHRS, CDR2 YFSETQ. J was trimmed by 2 bases and V by 4 bases; bases with no gene match: 8. CDR3 protein: CASSQGGTGAQETQYF. DNA of the CDR3: TGCGCCAGCAGCCAAGGCGGGACAGGGGCACAAGAGACCCAGTACTTC.

V gene TRBV5-1 combines with J gene TRBJ2-5, with D possibly being TRBD1 (5 bases). CDR3 length: 13 amino acids. Trimming cost V 6 bases and J 2 bases, with 11 bases left between them. Germline V gene data show CDR1 as SGHRS and CDR2 as YFSETQ. CDR3 bases: TGCGCCAGCAAGGGGCAACCTCAAGAGACCCAGTACTTC. Translation: CASKGQPQETQYF.

With respect to this clone: A junction boundary mismatches the germline segment, possibly from a read error. This sequence joins TRBV2 and TRBJ2-4; a weak D match, TRBD1 (5 bases). CDR3 length: 11 amino acids. CDR1 is SNHLY and CDR2 is FYNNEI in the germline V gene. This chain's CDR3 is CASSEVGREYF. CDR3 nucleotide sequence: TGTGCCAGTAGTGAAGTCGGCAGGGAGTACTTC.

This sequence joins TRBV9 and TRBJ2-3; D not certain. The CDR3 sequence is 14 residues long. CDR1 is SGDLS, CDR2 YYNGEE, per germline. With 3 bases removed from V and 0 bases from J, the gap between germline ends came to 8 bases. The CDR3 sequence is CASSDGSSTDTQYF. DNA of the CDR3: TGTGCCAGCAGCGATGGCTCTAGCACAGATACGCAGTATTTT.

This rearrangement joins TRBV14 to TRBJ2-3, with 8 bases aligning to TRBD2. Germline loops: CDR1 SGHDN, CDR2 FVKESK. V trimming: 1 base; J trimming: 3 bases; junction bases outside the gene matches: 0. This CDR3 contains 14 residues. The CDR3 DNA reads TGTGCCAGCAGCCAAGTAGCGGGGACAGATACGCAGTATTTT. It encodes CASSQVAGTDTQYF.

This chain connects TRBV3-1 (or the pseudogene TRBV3-2) to TRBJ2-1; perhaps TRBD2 as D (5 bases). Trimming shortened V by 7 bases and J by 6 bases, and 16 bases separated the two germline ends. There are 14 residues in the CDR3. From germline, CDR1 is LGHDT and CDR2 YNNKEL (reference sequence). CDR3 protein: CASTLSPGVNEQFF. Written as DNA, the CDR3 is TGTGCCAGCACCCTATCCCCCGGGGTCAATGAGCAGTTCTTC.

This clone came up a few times. The chain links TRBV18 to TRBJ2-7; 8 bases agree with TRBD1. CDR3 length equals 15 residues. The ends lost 6 bases at V and 3 bases at J; junction bases unmatched: 10. CDR1 KGHSH and CDR2 LQKENI come from the germline V gene. The CDR3 loop is CASSAGQGHYYEQYF. In nucleotides, the CDR3 is TGTGCCAGCTCGGCAGGACAGGGCCATTACTACGAGCAGTACTTC.

V is TRBV11-2 and J is TRBJ2-2, with a tentative D call TRBD2 (5 bases). Germline V gene sequence: CDR1 SGHAT, CDR2 FQNNGV. CDR3 length: 16 residues. Trimming removed 1 base at V and 5 bases at J, with 14 bases between. CDR3 DNA sequence: TGTGCCAGCAGCTTAGTTGGTGGGAGAGGGACCGGGGAGCTGTTTTTT. It yields the protein CASSLVGGRGTGELFF.

This clone occurred a few times. The V gene is TRBV7-8, the J gene TRBJ2-3; unclear D gene. The CDR3 has 15 residues. The germline CDR1 and CDR2 sequences are SGHVS and FQNEAQ. V was pared by 8 bases and J by 6 bases, with 21 bases between. DNA for the CDR3: TGTGCCAGCCGAAGACTCCCCCCTAGATCGGATACGCAGTATTTT. Its translation: CASRRLPPRSDTQYF.

This chain connects TRBV11-3 to TRBJ2-2; 8 bases are a match to TRBD1. Unmatched junction bases numbered 5, after V lost 4 bases and J lost 1 base. Per germline, CDR1 SGHNT and CDR2 YENEEA. The CDR3 is made up of 16 amino acids. The CDR3 loop is CASSSQGGLNTGELFF. The CDR3, as DNA: TGTGCCAGCAGCTCACAGGGGGGTTTGAACACCGGGGAGCTGTTTTTT. Based on the CDR3 plus reference TRBV11-3 and TRBJ2-2, the full variable domain is EAGVVQSPRYKIIEKKQPVAFWCNPISGHNTLYWYLQNLGQGPELLIRYENEEAVDDSQLPKDRFSAERLKGVDSTLKIQPAELGDSAVYLCASSSQGGLNTGELFFGEGSRLTVL.

This chain links TRBV15 with TRBJ2-2, with a weak D call TRBD2 (5 bases). V dropped 1 base and J dropped 3 bases, with 9 bases sitting between them. Germline assignment: CDR1 LNHNV and CDR2 YYDKDF (reference sequence). The CDR3 loop spans 15 amino acids. The CDR3: CATSRGNGDTGELFF. Here the CDR3 DNA reads TGTGCCACCAGCAGAGGGAACGGGGACACCGGGGAGCTGTTTTTT. Based on the CDR3 plus reference TRBV15 and TRBJ2-2, the full variable domain is DAMVIQNPRYQVTQFGKPVTLSCSQTLNHNVMYWYQQKSSQAPKLLFHYYDKDFNNEADTPDNFQSRRPNTSFCFLDIRSPGLGDTAMYLCATSRGNGDTGELFFGEGSRLTVL.

The chain employs TRBV11-2 and TRBJ2-7; maybe TRBD2 (6 bases). Germline V lookup: CDR1 SGHAT, CDR2 FQNNGV. The CDR3 has 15 amino acids. The V end lost 8 bases, the J end lost 0 bases, and 17 bases lay between the germline ends. The CDR3: CASRSLSGYSYEQYF. Written as DNA, the CDR3 is TGTGCCAGCCGGTCCCTTAGCGGATACTCCTACGAGCAGTACTTC.

CDR3 in amino acids: CASSSEMGLNTGELFF. The CDR3 region has the DNA TGTGCCAGCAGCTCCGAAATGGGGCTGAACACCGGGGAGCTGTTTTTT. V is TRBV7-8 and J is TRBJ2-2; D might be TRBD1 (5 bases). The V end was cut by 4 bases, the J end by 1 base, with 13 bases between. The CDR3 has 16 residues. The V gene's germline CDR1 is SGHVS and CDR2 FQNEAQ.

This chain connects TRBV4-3 to TRBJ1-2; possibly TRBD1 for D (5 bases). Trimming removed 2 bases at V and 4 bases at J, with 8 bases between. CDR3 length: 13 residues. The V gene's germline CDR1 is LGHNA and CDR2 YSLEER. The CDR3 protein is CASSQTGTYGYTF. DNA of the CDR3: TGCGCCAGCAGCCAAACAGGAACCTATGGCTACACCTTC.

The chain is built from TRBV3-1 (or the pseudogene TRBV3-2) and TRBJ1-5; D ambiguous. Germline V gives CDR1 LGHDT, CDR2 YNNKEL (reference sequence). Trimming removed 1 base from V and 6 bases from J, with 7 bases in between. The CDR3 is 13 residues long. The CDR3, as DNA: TGTGCCAGCAGCCAAGGGGAGGCTCAGCCCCAGCATTTT. Amino acids: CASSQGEAQPQHF.

J is TRBJ2-7 and V is TRBV7-9; 12 nucleotides line up with TRBD1. The CDR3 has 15 amino acids. Germline V CDR1 and CDR2: SEHNR, FQNEAQ (reference sequence). J was trimmed by 4 bases and V by 5 bases; bases with no gene match: 6. CDR3: CASSPGTGGGYEQYF. CDR3 DNA sequence: TGTGCCAGCAGCCCCGGGACAGGGGGCGGGTACGAGCAGTACTTC.

CDR3 amino acids: CASSAGTSSLDTQYF. In nucleotides, the CDR3 is TGTGCCAGCAGCGCCGGGACTAGTTCTCTGGATACGCAGTATTTT. The chain has TRBV9 and TRBJ2-3, with TRBD2 matching over 8 bases. J lost 6 bases, V lost 3 bases, and 9 bases had no gene match. The CDR3 loop spans 15 amino acids. Germline assignment: CDR1 SGDLS and CDR2 YYNGEE. Drawing the rest from reference TRBV9 and TRBJ2-3, the complete variable domain is DSGVTQTPKHLITATGQRVTLRCSPRSGDLSVYWYQQSLDQGLQFLIQYYNGEERAKGNILERFSAQQFPDLHSELNLSSLELGDSALYFCASSAGTSSLDTQYFGPGTRLTVL.

The rearrangement uses TRBV9 and TRBJ2-2, with 10 bases identical to TRBD1. Trimming took 6 bases from V and 1 from J; bases not matched to a gene: 3. This CDR3 spans 15 amino acids. Germline CDR1 reads SGDLS; CDR2 reads YYNGEE. Written as DNA, the CDR3 is TGTGCCAGCAAGAGGACAGGGGGGAACACCGGGGAGCTGTTTTTT. This gives the protein CASKRTGGNTGELFF.